The 17 T cell receptor beta chains reported below all come from one sample, sequenced in a study of Tregs in tolerant kidney transplant recipients. Here immunoSEQ multiplex PCR was the method, and the copy in TCRdb shows in-frame clones only, minus some. This sample has 90,000 or so clones, with approximately 93% found just once. The nonmyeloablative bone marrow transplants came from related graft donors, with transient mixed chimerism. Sequenced material: CD4+ T cells from blood (PBMCs), taken 12 months after the transplant. The receptors were gathered from a human patient who received a combined kidney and bone marrow transplant. The graft donor may be the source of some T cells.

The V and J genes are TRBV16 and TRBJ1-1; 7 nucleotides match TRBD1. Germline CDR1 reads KGHSY; CDR2 reads FQNENV. The junction had 5 bases not matched to a gene; V was cut back by 3 bases and J by 1 base. CDR3 size: 15 residues. CDR3 nucleotide sequence: TGTGCCAGCAGCCACATGGGACAGCGGAACACTGAAGCTTTCTTT. It yields the protein CASSHMGQRNTEAFF.

The rearrangement joins TRBV25-1 to TRBJ1-1, with 7 bases matching TRBD1. J gave up 5 bases and V 4 bases, and 4 bases lay outside the gene matches. The CDR3 runs 13 residues. From germline, CDR1 is MGHDK and CDR2 SYGVNS. The CDR3 bases are TGTGCCAGCAGTGGCCACAGGGGAACTGAAGCTTTCTTT. This translates into CASSGHRGTEAFF.

The gene calls are TRBV4-2 and TRBJ2-5; 9 bases fit TRBD1. The V and J ends lost 3 bases and 1 base, in that order; junction bases with no gene match: 6. The germline V gene encodes CDR1 LGHNA and CDR2 YNFKEQ. The CDR3 consists of 16 residues. The CDR3 DNA is TGTGCCAGCAGCCAGACCGGGACAGGGCTCCAAGAGACCCAGTACTTC. Its translation is CASSQTGTGLQETQYF.

The rearrangement links TRBV6-6 to TRBJ2-7; TRBD1 is a possible D gene (6 bases). This CDR3 comprises 13 residues. Germline V lookup: CDR1 MNHNY, CDR2 SVGAGI (reference sequence). Trimming cost V 2 bases and J 4 bases, with 9 bases left between them. This CDR3 is CASSYLTGYEQYF. In nucleotides, the CDR3 is TGTGCCAGCAGTTACCTGACAGGTTACGAGCAGTACTTC.

V is TRBV9 and J is TRBJ2-1, with a possible D match to TRBD1 (6 bases). This CDR3 has 16 residues. Trimming left V 1 base short and J 2 bases short, with 13 bases between. Germline values: CDR1 SGDLS, CDR2 YYNGEE. CDR3 coding DNA: TGTGCCAGCAGCGTACAGGGGCCCCCCCCCTACAATGAGCAGTTCTTC. Its protein is CASSVQGPPPYNEQFF.

The V gene is TRBV6-5, the J gene TRBJ1-1; 7 bases fit TRBD1. V gave up 1 base and J gave up 2 bases; unmatched junction bases: 7. In germline, CDR1 is MNHEY, CDR2 SVGAGI. The CDR3 runs 16 residues. The CDR3 DNA sequence: TGTGCCAGCAGTTACTTTAAGACAGGGCTAAACACTGAAGCTTTCTTT. Residues: CASSYFKTGLNTEAFF.

V usage is TRBV6-5 and J usage is TRBJ2-7, with D unresolved. The germline V gene encodes CDR1 MNHEY and CDR2 SVGAGI. The CDR3 loop spans 15 amino acids. Trimming pared 1 base from V and 2 bases from J, leaving 12 bases between. CDR3 DNA sequence: TGTGCCAGCAGTTACTATACAGACCTTACCTACGAGCAGTACTTC. Residues: CASSYYTDLTYEQYF.

V gene TRBV18 combines with J gene TRBJ2-6, with TRBD1 matching 7 bases. The germline CDR1 and CDR2 sequences are KGHSH and LQKENI. The CDR3 has 18 residues. Trimming at V came to 5 bases and at J to 0 bases, leaving 10 bases not matched to a gene. The CDR3 sequence: CASSTRTGIDSGANVLTF. The CDR3 DNA follows: TGTGCCAGCTCAACCCGGACAGGAATTGACTCTGGGGCCAACGTCCTGACTTTC.

The gene calls are TRBV11-3 and TRBJ2-2; no reliable D call. The CDR3 is 13 amino acids. Deletions cut 1 base from V and 7 bases from J, with 7 bases between. CDR1 SGHNT and CDR2 YENEEA come from the germline V gene. The chain's CDR3 is CASSLGLGGELFF. The CDR3 DNA sequence: TGTGCCAGCAGCTTAGGGCTTGGCGGGGAGCTGTTTTTT.

This clone appeared once. The chain links TRBV30 to TRBJ2-3; TRBD2 agrees at 7 bases. Germline V gene sequence: CDR1 GTSNPN, CDR2 SVGIG (reference sequence). V lost 2 bases to trimming and J lost 6 bases; unmatched junction nucleotides: 5. CDR3 length equals 13 residues. The CDR3 DNA follows: TGTGCCTGGAGTACCGCGGGGGTCGATACGCAGTATTTT. Translating it yields CAWSTAGVDTQYF.

The V call is TRBV5-1, the J call TRBJ1-2; D remains ambiguous. V lost 0 bases, J lost 3 bases, and 9 bases lay in between. CDR3 length: 14 residues. Germline V gene lookup returns CDR1 SGHRS and CDR2 YFSETQ. CDR3 amino acids: CASSLVGSDYGYTF. The DNA of the CDR3 is TGCGCCAGCAGCTTGGTGGGCTCCGACTATGGCTACACCTTC. The full variable domain, in which reference TRBV5-1 and TRBJ1-2 provide the parts outside the CDR3, is KAGVTQTPRYLIKTRGQQVTLSCSPISGHRSVSWYQQTPGQGLQFLFEYFSETQRNKGNFPGRFSGRQFSNSRSEMNVSTLELGDSALYLCASSLVGSDYGYTFGSGTRLTVV.

The chain links TRBV6-5 to TRBJ1-1; perhaps TRBD1 as D (5 bases). The CDR3 runs to 13 residues. V was trimmed by 7 bases and J by 4 bases, leaving 13 bases between them. Germline CDR1 and CDR2: MNHEY and SVGAGI. The CDR3 nucleotides read TGTGCCAGCAAGGTCTCCGGGGGCACTGAAGCTTTCTTT. It yields the protein CASKVSGGTEAFF.

This sequence joins TRBV13 and TRBJ2-5, with TRBD1 matching 8 bases. Looked up from germline, CDR1 is PRHDT and CDR2 is FYEKMQ (reference sequence). The V and J ends lost 6 bases and 1 base, in that order; junction bases with no gene match: 7. This CDR3 contains 15 residues. CDR3 coding DNA: TGTGCCAGCAGGCCACAGGGGGGTTCCCAAGAGACCCAGTACTTC. Translated, it gives CASRPQGGSQETQYF.

This chain links TRBV4-2 with TRBJ2-1; 13 bases fit TRBD2. Germline loops: CDR1 LGHNA, CDR2 YNFKEQ. The CDR3 extends over 21 amino acids. V lost 4 bases and J lost 0; bases outside the gene matches: 15. CDR3 in DNA: TGTGCCAGCAGCCCAGGACTAGCGGGAGACAGGGGTTGGAGCTCCTACAATGAGCAGTTCTTC. This encodes CASSPGLAGDRGWSSYNEQFF.

V usage is TRBV5-1 and J usage is TRBJ2-7, with 11 bases that match TRBD1. Germline V CDR1 and CDR2: SGHRS, YFSETQ. This CDR3 is 15 amino acids long. Losses at the gene ends were 6 bases for V and 0 bases for J; bases not matched to a gene: 5. In DNA form, the CDR3 reads TGCGCCAGCAAAAGGACAGGGGGCAGCTCCTACGAGCAGTACTTC. Amino acid sequence: CASKRTGGSSYEQYF.

The chain combines TRBV7-2 with TRBJ1-1; D possibly corresponds to TRBD1 (6 bases). Germline V gene sequence: CDR1 SGHTA, CDR2 FQGNSA. The CDR3 spans 16 residues. V gave up 1 base and J gave up 0 bases, with 12 bases separating them. This CDR3 reads CASSLERGWMNTEAFF. The CDR3 DNA reads as TGTGCCAGCAGCTTAGAGAGGGGGTGGATGAACACTGAAGCTTTCTTT. Full variable domain (remainder filled in from reference TRBV7-2 and TRBJ1-1): GAGVSQSPSNKVTEKGKDVELRCDPISGHTALYWYRQSLGQGLEFLIYFQGNSAPDKSGLPSDRFSAERTGGSVSTLTIQRTQQEDSAVYLCASSLERGWMNTEAFFGQGTRLTVV.

This chain joins TRBV5-1 and TRBJ2-5, with TRBD2 matching over 7 bases. The germline CDR1 and CDR2 sequences are SGHRS and YFSETQ. The CDR3 loop spans 16 amino acids. V was clipped by 0 bases and J by 5 bases; unmatched bases: 10. The CDR3, as DNA: TGCGCCAGCAGCTTGGCCATTAGACTAGCAGCCGAGACCCAGTACTTC. It encodes CASSLAIRLAAETQYF.